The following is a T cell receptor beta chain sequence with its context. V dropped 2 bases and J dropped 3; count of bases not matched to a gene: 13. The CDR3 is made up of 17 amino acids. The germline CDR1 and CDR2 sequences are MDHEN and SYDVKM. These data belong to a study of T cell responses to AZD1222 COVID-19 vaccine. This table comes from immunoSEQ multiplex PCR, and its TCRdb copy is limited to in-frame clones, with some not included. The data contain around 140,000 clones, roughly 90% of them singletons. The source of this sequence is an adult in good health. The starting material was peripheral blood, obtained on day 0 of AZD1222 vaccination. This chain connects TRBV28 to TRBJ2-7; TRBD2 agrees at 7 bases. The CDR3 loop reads CASSLPAGARVSYEQYF. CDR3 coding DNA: TGTGCCAGCAGTTTACCGGCGGGAGCCAGGGTAAGCTACGAGCAGTACTTC.